These 10 T cell receptor beta chains were sequenced from one sample in a study of T cells in Graves' hyperthyroidism and ophthalmopathy. Amplified TCR beta CDR3 regions derived from RNA transcripts. The HTBI set primed first-round TCR CDR3 RT-PCR. TCRdb used MiXCR to reprocess the multiplex PCR reads, holding one entry per CDR3 protein. The data show under 400,000 distinct CDR3 sequences, with about 20% seen just once and around 54% held by the top ten. The sample taken for sequencing was blood. These receptors all stem from a woman aged 50 to 60 with Graves' hyperthyroidism.

V gene TRBV4-1 combines with J gene TRBJ1-3; 9 bases line up with TRBD1. This CDR3 has 15 amino acids. V lost 2 bases, J lost 4 bases, and 3 bases stayed unmatched. Germline V lookup: CDR1 MGHRA, CDR2 YSYEKL. CDR3 in amino acids: CASSQTGTGGNTIYF. In nucleotides, the CDR3 is TGCGCCAGCAGCCAAACCGGGACAGGGGGAAACACCATATATTTT.

There are many counts of this clonotype. The J gene is TRBJ1-1, the V gene TRBV28; D remains ambiguous. This CDR3 region has 12 residues. Trimming shortened V by 2 bases and J by 3 bases, and 4 bases separated the two germline ends. Germline lookup yields CDR1 MDHEN and CDR2 SYDVKM. The DNA of the CDR3 is TGTGCCAGCAGTTTAAGGGACACTGAAGCTTTCTTT. Encoded protein: CASSLRDTEAFF.

This clonotype was detected ten times or more. V gene TRBV20-1 combines with J gene TRBJ2-3; D tentatively fits TRBD1 or TRBD2 (5 bases each). Germline CDR1 DFQATT, CDR2 SNEGSKA (reference sequence). The CDR3 sequence is 12 residues long. V shed 5 bases and J shed 0 bases, with 6 bases lying between them. In DNA, the CDR3 is TGCAGTGCTGAGGGGAGCACAGATACGCAGTATTTT. It codes for CSAEGSTDTQYF.

This sequence joins TRBV3-1 and TRBJ1-5, with unresolved D. The CDR3 is 15 residues long. Per germline, CDR1 LGHDT and CDR2 YNNKEL (reference sequence). V gave up 0 bases and J gave up 4 bases, with 10 bases separating them. The CDR3 DNA reads TGTGCCAGCAGCCAAGATTATGGACGTAATCAGCCCCAGCATTTT. It specifies CASSQDYGRNQPQHF.

The sample holds many counts of this clonotype. The rearrangement joins TRBV30 to TRBJ2-1; TRBD1 matches at 10 bases. J gave up 4 bases and V 5 bases, and 8 bases lay outside the gene matches. CDR1 and CDR2 (germline): GTSNPN, SVGIG (reference sequence). This CDR3 region has 15 residues. CDR3 DNA: TGTGCCTGGGGAGGCGGGACAGGGGCGTACAATGAGCAGTTCTTC. As protein: CAWGGGTGAYNEQFF.

Many counts were recorded for this clonotype. The rearrangement links TRBV28 to TRBJ1-2; TRBD1 agrees at 8 bases. Looked up from germline, CDR1 is MDHEN and CDR2 is SYDVKM. J was trimmed by 4 bases and V by 4 bases; bases with no gene match: 5. The CDR3 spans 14 residues. The CDR3, as DNA: TGTGCCAGCAGTTCACAGGGGGTAGGCTATGGCTACACCTTC. Its protein product is CASSSQGVGYGYTF.

This clonotype was seen a handful of times. The chain links TRBV18 to TRBJ2-2, with 7 bases aligning to TRBD1. The CDR3 length is 14 residues. With V trimmed by 4 bases and J by 3 bases, 2 bases remained unmatched. Germline CDR1 and CDR2: KGHSH and LQKENI. The CDR3, as DNA: TGTGCCAGCTCACAAACAGGGGACACCGGGGAGCTGTTTTTT. This translates into CASSQTGDTGELFF.

This clonotype was picked up a small number of times. V gene TRBV20-1 combines with J gene TRBJ2-3, with 7 bases fitting TRBD1. Trimming removed 5 bases from V and 2 bases from J; junction bases left unmatched: 10. The CDR3 consists of 15 residues. Germline loops: CDR1 DFQATT, CDR2 SNEGSKA (reference sequence). CDR3 region: CSAFKGATDTDTQYF. For the CDR3, the DNA is TGCAGTGCTTTTAAGGGGGCTACTGACACAGATACGCAGTATTTT.

In this sample, this clonotype turned up a few times. The CDR3 bases are TGCGCCAGCAGCCATCGGCAGGGTTACTACGAGCAGTACTTC. Its translation: CASSHRQGYYEQYF. The chain carries TRBV4-1 and TRBJ2-7; D perhaps matches TRBD1 (5 bases). V was pared by 3 bases and J by 3 bases, with 12 bases between. The germline gives CDR1 MGHRA, CDR2 YSYEKL. The CDR3 is 14 amino acids.

In this sample, this clonotype turned up many times. This chain links TRBV6-1 with TRBJ2-7; 8 bases agree with TRBD1. Germline loops: CDR1 MNHNS, CDR2 SASEGT. J was trimmed by 6 bases and V by 6 bases; bases with no gene match: 10. The CDR3 totals 14 residues. The CDR3 reads CASRPPGQGGEQYF. The DNA of the CDR3 is TGTGCCAGCAGACCCCCCGGACAGGGAGGCGAGCAGTACTTC.